This T cell receptor (beta chain) was identified during a study of T cell responses to AZD1222 COVID-19 vaccine. Study-wide background: Recipients boosted at about 4 weeks or about 12 weeks are pooled.

Broader study findings: Distributed over spike, vaccine-associated CD4 TCRs predominated at 160-218 and 743-854.

The table came from immunoSEQ multiplex PCR; TCRdb's copy has only in-frame clones and leaves some out. Seen here are about 150,000 clones, roughly 91% observed once, and the top ten hold roughly 2%. This clone has more than one count but fewer than ten. Its antigen is still unknown. The CDR3 totals 13 residues. J was trimmed by 5 bases and V by 8 bases; bases with no gene match: 8. Here the sequenced sample was peripheral blood, taken on day 0 of AZD1222 vaccination. This TCR was sampled from an adult in good health. The rearrangement joins TRBV12-3 or TRBV12-4 to TRBJ1-1; 7 bases fit TRBD1. CDR3 amino acids: CASADRFGTEAFF. The CDR3 region has the DNA TGTGCCAGCGCGGACAGGTTCGGAACTGAAGCTTTCTTT.